This TCR beta chain comes out of a study of T-cell memory formation after mild COVID-19. The germline V gene has CDR1 SGHRS and CDR2 YFSETQ. The CDR3 has 14 residues. The V end was cut by 4 bases, the J end by 3 bases, with 13 bases between. This clonotype has at least ten counts. TCRdb reprocessed the 5' RACE reads via MiXCR and lists one record per CDR3 protein. The profile shows 200,000 to 300,000 distinct CDR3 sequences, roughly 9.4% of them singletons. Source material: PBMCs or a T cell subset sorted from them (not recorded which). This TCR came from a young man who had mild COVID-19 (a few samples of this study predate the infection). Cell type and time point are not known. V gene TRBV5-1 combines with J gene TRBJ2-5, with D unclear. CDR3 nucleotide sequence: TGCGCCAGCAGCGGGTCAGGTGGGGAAGAGACCCAGTACTTC. Its protein is CASSGSGGEETQYF.